The present T cell receptor beta chain was sequenced within a study of CD8 T cells in ankylosing spondylitis. General observations from the study: Some of the motif variants had earlier been found in reactive arthritis patients' fluid and blood.

As regards this clonotype: Its antigen is unknown.

TCRdb ran MiXCR on the 5' RACE reads and lists one entry per CDR3 protein. The table records 380,000 or so distinct CDR3 sequences, roughly 22% of them present only once. The CDR3 has 14 amino acids. CDR1 is GTSNPN and CDR2 is SVGIG in the germline V gene (reference sequence). The V gene lost 0 bases and the J gene lost 0 bases, with 9 bases spanning the gap. The source of this sequence is a male donor with ankylosing spondylitis or in good health (not recorded which). The V gene is TRBV30, the J gene TRBJ2-7; D is uncertain. The specimen sequenced was blood, either unsorted or a sorted T cell fraction (not recorded which). The CDR3 region has the DNA TGTGCCTGGAGTGTACGTCCCATCTCCTACGAGCAGTACTTC. It yields the protein CAWSVRPISYEQYF.